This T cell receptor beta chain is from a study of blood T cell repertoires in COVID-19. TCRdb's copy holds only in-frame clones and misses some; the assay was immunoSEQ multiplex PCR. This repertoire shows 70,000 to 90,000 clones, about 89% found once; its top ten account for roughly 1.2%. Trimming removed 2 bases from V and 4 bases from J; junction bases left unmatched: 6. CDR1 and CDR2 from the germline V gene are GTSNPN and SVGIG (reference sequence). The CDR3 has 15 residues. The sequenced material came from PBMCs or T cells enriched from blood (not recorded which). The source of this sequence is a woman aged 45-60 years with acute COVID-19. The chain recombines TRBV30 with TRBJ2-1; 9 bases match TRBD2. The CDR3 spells CAWSYLAGPYNEQFF. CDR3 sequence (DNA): TGTGCCTGGAGTTACCTAGCGGGGCCTTACAATGAGCAGTTCTTC.